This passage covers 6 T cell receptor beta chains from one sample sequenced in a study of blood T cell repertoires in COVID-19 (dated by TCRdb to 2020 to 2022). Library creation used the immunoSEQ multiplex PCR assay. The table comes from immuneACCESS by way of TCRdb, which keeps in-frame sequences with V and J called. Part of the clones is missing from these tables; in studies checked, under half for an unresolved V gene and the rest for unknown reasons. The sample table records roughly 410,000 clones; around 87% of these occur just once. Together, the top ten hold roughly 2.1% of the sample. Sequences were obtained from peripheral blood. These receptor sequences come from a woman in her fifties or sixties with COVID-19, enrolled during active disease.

CDR3 protein: CASSQDAGPSYEQYF. Written as DNA, the CDR3 is TGCGCCAGCAGCCAAGATGCGGGGCCCTCCTACGAGCAGTACTTC. The rearrangement joins TRBV4-1 to TRBJ2-7, with D possibly matching TRBD2 (6 bases). V lost 0 bases to trimming and J lost 0 bases, with 9 bases between them. Germline V lookup: CDR1 MGHRA, CDR2 YSYEKL. The CDR3 loop spans 15 amino acids.

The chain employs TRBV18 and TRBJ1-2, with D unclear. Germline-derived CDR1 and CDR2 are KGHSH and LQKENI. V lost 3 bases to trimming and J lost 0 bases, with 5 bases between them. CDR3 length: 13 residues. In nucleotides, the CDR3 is TGTGCCAGCTCACCGTCTTCTAACTATGGCTACACCTTC. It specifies CASSPSSNYGYTF.

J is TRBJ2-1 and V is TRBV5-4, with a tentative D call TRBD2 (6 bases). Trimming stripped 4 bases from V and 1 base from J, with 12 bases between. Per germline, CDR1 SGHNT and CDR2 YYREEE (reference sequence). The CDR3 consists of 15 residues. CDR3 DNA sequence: TGTGCCAGCAGCCCGCGGAGGGGTTCCTACAATGAGCAGTTCTTC. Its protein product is CASSPRRGSYNEQFF.

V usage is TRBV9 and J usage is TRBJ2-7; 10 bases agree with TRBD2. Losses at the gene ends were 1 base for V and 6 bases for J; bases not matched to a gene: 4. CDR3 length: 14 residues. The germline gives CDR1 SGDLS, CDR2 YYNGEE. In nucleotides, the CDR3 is TGTGCCAGCAGCGTATTATGGACTAGCGGCGAGCAGTACTTC. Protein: CASSVLWTSGEQYF. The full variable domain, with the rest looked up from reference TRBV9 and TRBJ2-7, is DSGVTQTPKHLITATGQRVTLRCSPRSGDLSVYWYQQSLDQGLQFLIQYYNGEERAKGNILERFSAQQFPDLHSELNLSSLELGDSALYFCASSVLWTSGEQYFGPGTRLTVT.

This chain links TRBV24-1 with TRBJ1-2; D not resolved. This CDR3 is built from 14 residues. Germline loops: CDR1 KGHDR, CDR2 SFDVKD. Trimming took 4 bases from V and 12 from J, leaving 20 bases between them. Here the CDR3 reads CATSDPARTHSHTF. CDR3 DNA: TGTGCCACCAGTGACCCCGCTCGAACCCACAGCCACACCTTC.

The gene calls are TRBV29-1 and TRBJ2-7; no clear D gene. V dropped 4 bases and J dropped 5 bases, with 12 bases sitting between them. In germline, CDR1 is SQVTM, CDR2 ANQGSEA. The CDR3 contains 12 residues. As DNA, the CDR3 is TGCAGCGTTGCACAGTTTAACAACGAGCAGTACTTC. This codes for CSVAQFNNEQYF.